This T cell receptor (beta chain) was found in a study of control samples from healthy donors and cancer patients. The ends were cut back, 0 bases at V and 9 bases at J, with 13 bases in the middle. The germline gives CDR1 SGDLS, CDR2 YYNGEE. CDR3 length: 15 amino acids. Assay: immunoSEQ multiplex PCR; the TCRdb copy retains only in-frame clones and omits some. The repertoire holds approximately 130,000 clones, with just under 90% as singletons. The sample taken for sequencing was blood. This clonotype was sampled from a young man in good health. The rearrangement links TRBV9 to TRBJ1-6; TRBD1 is a possible D gene (6 bases). CDR3 protein: CASSVDEGGGSPLHF. The CDR3 DNA follows: TGTGCCAGCAGCGTAGATGAGGGGGGAGGTTCACCCCTCCACTTT.